The next 19 T cell receptor beta chains were all read from a single sample in a study of cytomegalovirus exposure and HLA in healthy donors. With 60 Vbeta and 13 Jbeta primers, the PCR was carried out. Sequenced by immunoSEQ multiplex PCR; TCRdb stores in-frame clones only, minus some. The profile shows 130,000 or so clones, over 65% of them singletons. The sample comprised PBMCs. These receptors came from a man in his forties in good health and CMV-seronegative.

Concerning this clone itself: Compared with germline, one end of the junction differs, possibly owing to a read error. The V and J genes are TRBV7-9 and TRBJ2-7, with D possibly TRBD2 on 5 matching bases. This CDR3 comprises 12 residues. The germline CDR1 and CDR2 sequences are SEHNR and FQNEAQ (reference sequence). CDR3 DNA: TGTTCCAGCAGCTTAGGAGGAAACGAGCAGTACTTC. Translating gives CSSSLGGNEQYF.

The chain combines TRBV5-1 with TRBJ1-4; D is possibly TRBD1 (6 bases). The CDR3 contains 16 residues. CDR1 SGHRS and CDR2 YFSETQ come from the germline V gene. Trimming took 1 base from V and 5 from J, leaving 15 bases between them. In DNA, the CDR3 is TGCGCCAGCAGCTTGTGGCCGGGAGGGGGAAATGAAAAACTGTTTTTT. Protein sequence: CASSLWPGGGNEKLFF.

V usage is TRBV19 and J usage is TRBJ2-1; D might be TRBD2 (5 bases). There are 12 residues in the CDR3. The V and J ends lost 6 bases and 6 bases respectively, with 9 bases between them. Per the germline V gene, CDR1 is LNHDA and CDR2 is SQIVND (reference sequence). CDR3 DNA sequence: TGTGCCAGTAGGACGGGAACCAATGAGCAGTTCTTC. As protein: CASRTGTNEQFF.

This clone has more than one count but fewer than ten. The chain links TRBV15 to TRBJ1-1; D possibly corresponds to TRBD1 (6 bases). The CDR3 has 12 amino acids. Trimming pared 3 bases from V and 11 bases from J, leaving 13 bases between. Looked up from germline, CDR1 is LNHNV and CDR2 is YYDKDF (reference sequence). CDR3 bases: TGTGCCACCAGCAGGGACAGAGGGGAGGCTTTCTTT. As protein: CATSRDRGEAFF.

This rearrangement joins TRBV5-1 to TRBJ2-2, with no clear D. The CDR3 is made up of 16 amino acids. V lost 0 bases and J lost 0, with 9 bases in between. Germline loops: CDR1 SGHRS, CDR2 YFSETQ. The CDR3 DNA follows: TGCGCCAGCAGCTTGGGGGTGACATCGAACACCGGGGAGCTGTTTTTT. Protein: CASSLGVTSNTGELFF.

This chain links TRBV6-5 with TRBJ1-6; no definite D call. CDR1 MNHEY and CDR2 SVGAGI come from the germline V gene. The CDR3 is 14 amino acids. V lost 2 bases, J lost 5 bases, and 7 bases lay in between. The CDR3 spells CASSYTRNNSPLHF. CDR3 in DNA: TGTGCCAGCAGTTACACAAGAAATAATTCACCCCTCCACTTT.

This rearrangement joins TRBV27 to TRBJ1-1; D is ambiguous. V gave up 4 bases and J gave up 5 bases, with 11 bases separating them. Germline assignment: CDR1 MNHEY and CDR2 SMNVEV (reference sequence). The CDR3 runs to 13 residues. The CDR3 sequence: CASSSGLGTEAFF. The CDR3 bases are TGTGCCAGCAGTTCGGGGTTGGGGACTGAAGCTTTCTTT.

This sequence joins TRBV7-3 and TRBJ2-1, with D possibly TRBD2 on 6 matching bases. Per the germline V gene, CDR1 is SGHTA and CDR2 is FQGTGA. This CDR3 region has 15 residues. Trimming stripped 3 bases from V and 2 bases from J, with 11 bases between. The CDR3 bases are TGTGCCAGCAGCTTTGGCGGGAACACCTACAATGAGCAGTTCTTC. Amino acids: CASSFGGNTYNEQFF.

This clone was seen once. The V and J genes are TRBV7-2 and TRBJ2-5; 7 bases map to TRBD1. CDR1 and CDR2 from the germline V gene are SGHTA and FQGNSA. V was pared by 5 bases and J by 2 bases, with 5 bases of the junction left unmatched. The CDR3 is 14 residues long. CDR3 sequence (DNA): TGTGCCAGCAGCCTTGGGACAGTGCAAGAGACCCAGTACTTC. Amino acids: CASSLGTVQETQYF.

This clone was seen only a few times. The rearrangement uses TRBV12-5 and TRBJ2-1; TRBD2 matches 11 bases. This CDR3 region has 17 residues. Germline CDR1 is LGHNT and CDR2 is FRNRAP. V was clipped by 3 bases and J by 9 bases; unmatched bases: 13. The CDR3 nucleotides are TGTGCTAGTGGTTTTAACGTAGCGGGAGGGCCGGTGGGTGAGCAGTTCTTC. Protein sequence: CASGFNVAGGPVGEQFF.

The V call is TRBV7-2, the J call TRBJ2-7, with TRBD1 as a possible D gene (5 bases). In germline, CDR1 is SGHTA, CDR2 FQGNSA. This CDR3 contains 15 residues. The V and J ends lost 5 bases and 5 bases respectively, with 19 bases between them. CDR3 loop: CASSRRLQGRHEQYF. The CDR3 coding sequence is TGTGCCAGCAGCCGCCGACTTCAGGGTCGCCACGAGCAGTACTTC.

This clone showed up just a few times. V gene TRBV2 combines with J gene TRBJ1-4, with TRBD1 matching over 7 bases. J was trimmed by 3 bases and V by 6 bases; bases with no gene match: 7. The CDR3 contains 15 residues. Germline V lookup: CDR1 SNHLY, CDR2 FYNNEI. Here the CDR3 DNA reads TGTGCCAGCAGACTACAGGGGTTACCTAATGAAAAACTGTTTTTT. Translating gives CASRLQGLPNEKLFF.

V and J are TRBV13 and TRBJ2-7; 8 bases line up with TRBD2. V lost 2 bases and J lost 3; bases outside the gene matches: 15. Germline V gene sequence: CDR1 PRHDT, CDR2 FYEKMQ (reference sequence). The CDR3 has 18 residues. CDR3: CASSLPRGEPAGDYEQYF. Written as DNA, the CDR3 is TGTGCCAGCAGCTTACCCCGGGGAGAACCAGCGGGAGACTACGAGCAGTACTTC.

The chain carries TRBV29-1 and TRBJ1-4; no definite D call. CDR1 and CDR2 (germline): SQVTM, ANQGSEA. With 6 bases removed from V and 2 bases from J, the gap between germline ends came to 19 bases. The CDR3 contains 16 residues. For the CDR3, the DNA is TGCAGCGTCTTTGTACTGGAGGCGGGGACTAATGAAAAACTGTTTTTT. Translating gives CSVFVLEAGTNEKLFF.

The rearrangement links TRBV29-1 to TRBJ2-2, with a tentative D call TRBD2 (7 bases). The germline V and J ends were trimmed by 6 bases and 7 bases, with 12 bases remaining between them. Germline assignment: CDR1 SQVTM and CDR2 ANQGSEA. This CDR3 contains 12 residues. The CDR3 DNA is TGCAGCGTCGGGGGGCCGGGCGGGGAGCTGTTTTTT. It codes for CSVGGPGGELFF.

This clone was picked up one time. The V gene is TRBV6-4, the J gene TRBJ2-6; 10 nucleotides match TRBD1. The CDR3 runs to 20 residues. Trimming cost V 6 bases and J 2 bases; bases outside gene matches: 16. Germline CDR1 and CDR2: MRHNA and SNTAGT. The CDR3 reads CASSPRGPGQGIPGANVLTF. CDR3 sequence (DNA): TGTGCCAGCAGCCCAAGGGGGCCGGGACAGGGGATCCCTGGGGCCAACGTCCTGACTTTC.

V and J are TRBV9 and TRBJ2-7; no reliable D call. This CDR3 spans 12 amino acids. Trimming cost V 7 bases and J 2 bases, with 10 bases left between them. Germline V gives CDR1 SGDLS, CDR2 YYNGEE. CDR3 DNA sequence: TGTGCCAGCGGGCCTGGCACCTACGAGCAGTACTTC. Amino acid sequence: CASGPGTYEQYF.

The chain joins TRBV5-6 to TRBJ1-2; 8 bases align to TRBD1. The ends lost 4 bases at V and 4 bases at J; junction bases unmatched: 6. The germline V gene has CDR1 SGHDT and CDR2 YYEEEE. The CDR3 runs to 14 residues. The CDR3 protein is CASSGDRGVYGYTF. The CDR3 nucleotides read TGTGCCAGCAGCGGCGACAGGGGAGTCTATGGCTACACCTTC.

The chain links TRBV4-1 to TRBJ2-1; 8 bases are a match to TRBD1. CDR3 length: 14 amino acids. V trimming: 4 bases; J trimming: 4 bases; junction bases outside the gene matches: 3. Germline CDR1 MGHRA, CDR2 YSYEKL. Here the CDR3 DNA reads TGCGCCAGCAGCCGGGACAGGACATACAATGAGCAGTTCTTC. Its translation: CASSRDRTYNEQFF.